Sequencing of this T cell receptor beta chain was carried out in a study of cytomegalovirus exposure and HLA in healthy donors. Study-wide results and limits: Rare sequences made up most TCRs, while some public TCRs were found in many donors. Cytomegalovirus association was assigned to more than 150 TCR beta chains.

As concerns this clone: What it recognizes is unknown.

TCRdb's copy holds only in-frame clones and misses some; the assay was immunoSEQ multiplex PCR. The repertoire has 120,000 or so clones, more than 75% of them found once; the top ten carry more than 1.4%. Separate from the approximately 670-subject first cohort, the roughly 120-subject validation cohort was the one that the donors belonged to. Germline CDR1 reads KGHSH; CDR2 reads LQKENI. V was trimmed by 4 bases and J by 4 bases, leaving 26 bases between them. The CDR3 is 19 residues long. V usage is TRBV18 and J usage is TRBJ1-3; a possible D gene is TRBD1 (6 bases). The receptor comes from a woman aged 25-40 years in good health and CMV-seropositive. Sequenced: PBMCs. The CDR3 spells CASSRTPIKRQDGGNTIYF. Here the CDR3 DNA reads TGTGCCAGCTCACGCACGCCGATAAAAAGACAGGATGGAGGAAACACCATATATTTT.